This is a list of T cell receptor beta chains from one sample in a study of cytomegalovirus exposure and HLA in healthy donors. TCRdb's table, derived via immunoSEQ multiplex PCR, lists solely in-frame clones and lacks some. The sample has 250,000 to 350,000 clones; 80% to 90% are singletons. Sequenced input: PBMCs. The origin of the receptors is a man aged 40-55 years in good health and CMV-seropositive. Both conserved end residues are part of each CDR3. Each record gives: D gene, V gene, CDR3 length, clone size, J gene, CDR3 protein, CDR3 DNA. D genes are given only for firm matches. Expanded clones get a size class; other rows say once, few or many, or leave the size out.

D gene: TRBD1; V gene: TRBV27; CDR3 length: 15; clone size: -; J gene: TRBJ2-7; CDR3 protein: CASSRQGASSYEQYF; CDR3 DNA: TGTGCCAGCAGTCGACAGGGGGCGAGCTCCTACGAGCAGTACTTC
D gene: TRBD1; V gene: TRBV9; CDR3 length: 14; clone size: -; J gene: TRBJ2-7; CDR3 protein: CASSKDRWSYEQYF; CDR3 DNA: TGTGCCAGCTCCAAGGACAGGTGGTCCTACGAGCAGTACTTC
D gene: -; V gene: TRBV10-2; CDR3 length: 12; clone size: few; J gene: TRBJ1-5; CDR3 protein: CASSKQDQPQHF; CDR3 DNA: TGCGCCAGCAGTAAGCAAGATCAGCCCCAGCATTTT
D gene: -; V gene: TRBV28; CDR3 length: 10; clone size: -; J gene: TRBJ2-7; CDR3 protein: CARETYEQYF; CDR3 DNA: TGTGCCAGGGAGACGTACGAGCAGTACTTC
D gene: -; V gene: TRBV7-3; CDR3 length: 13; clone size: -; J gene: TRBJ2-1; CDR3 protein: CASSILDQGEQFF; CDR3 DNA: TGTGCCAGCAGCATACTAGATCAAGGTGAGCAGTTCTTC
D gene: -; V gene: TRBV5-6; CDR3 length: 12; clone size: -; J gene: TRBJ1-2; CDR3 protein: CASSSWGVGYTF; CDR3 DNA: TGTGCCAGCAGCTCCTGGGGGGTTGGCTACACCTTC
D gene: -; V gene: TRBV4-1; CDR3 length: 18; clone size: -; J gene: TRBJ1-5; CDR3 protein: CASSQEGTGPISGQPQHF; CDR3 DNA: TGCGCCAGCAGCCAAGAAGGAACAGGGCCAATATCCGGACAGCCCCAGCATTTT
D gene: -; V gene: TRBV27; CDR3 length: 14; clone size: -; J gene: TRBJ2-7; CDR3 protein: CASSDDSIPYEQYF; CDR3 DNA: TGTGCCAGCAGTGACGACAGTATCCCCTACGAGCAGTACTTC
D gene: -; V gene: TRBV28; CDR3 length: 14; clone size: -; J gene: TRBJ1-1; CDR3 protein: CASSLYRAGTEAFF; CDR3 DNA: TGTGCCAGCAGTCTATATAGGGCGGGAACTGAAGCTTTCTTT
D gene: TRBD1; V gene: TRBV2; CDR3 length: 15; clone size: -; J gene: TRBJ2-7; CDR3 protein: CASSTGQGVGGEQYF; CDR3 DNA: TGTGCCAGCAGTACCGGACAGGGGGTGGGAGGCGAGCAGTACTTC
D gene: TRBD2; V gene: TRBV5-1; CDR3 length: 15; clone size: -; J gene: TRBJ2-1; CDR3 protein: CASSLGTSGHHEQFF; CDR3 DNA: TGCGCCAGCAGCTTGGGTACTAGCGGCCACCATGAGCAGTTCTTC
D gene: TRBD1; V gene: TRBV28; CDR3 length: 16; clone size: -; J gene: TRBJ1-3; CDR3 protein: CASGLDRRSSGNTIYF; CDR3 DNA: TGTGCCAGCGGATTGGACAGGAGGAGCTCTGGAAACACCATATATTTT
D gene: -; V gene: TRBV5-5; CDR3 length: 14; clone size: -; J gene: TRBJ1-3; CDR3 protein: CASSSTGGGNTIYF; CDR3 DNA: TGTGCCAGCAGCTCGACAGGAGGTGGAAACACCATATATTTT
D gene: -; V gene: TRBV6-5; CDR3 length: 13; clone size: -; J gene: TRBJ2-7; CDR3 protein: CAGSPDRIYEQYF; CDR3 DNA: TGTGCCGGCAGTCCCGACAGGATCTACGAGCAGTACTTC
D gene: TRBD2; V gene: TRBV2; CDR3 length: 15; clone size: -; J gene: TRBJ2-5; CDR3 protein: CASRGTSGGQETQYF; CDR3 DNA: TGTGCCAGCAGGGGGACTAGCGGGGGACAAGAGACCCAGTACTTC
D gene: -; V gene: TRBV28; CDR3 length: 16; clone size: -; J gene: TRBJ1-1; CDR3 protein: CASIAPYRPTGTEAFF; CDR3 DNA: TGTGCCAGCATTGCCCCCTACAGGCCAACGGGTACTGAAGCTTTCTTT